Described below is a single T cell receptor beta chain sequence and its context. The antigen remains unidentified. CDR1 and CDR2 from the germline V gene are MGHRA and YSYEKL. Trimming removed 0 bases at V and 4 bases at J, with 9 bases between. This CDR3 has 14 residues. This sample was included in a study of shared clonotypes between healthy human individuals. Study background: The study used three CD4 naive, three CD4 memory, two CD8 naive and one CD8 memory plate per donor. Whole-study results and caveats: Memory subsets generally showed smaller estimated richness than naive subsets did. Researchers sampled only blood; tissue repertoires likely differ.

Terminally differentiated effector memory CD45RA+ cells were left out of the naive CD8 fraction, which was CD45RO-negative and positively selected for CCR7. Assay execution took place at the deep level. Profiling relied on immunoSEQ multiplex PCR, and the TCRdb table lists in-frame clones only, not all of them. The sample has millions of clones, just under 95% seen once. The J gene is TRBJ1-1, the V gene TRBV4-1, with D tentatively TRBD1 (6 bases). This receptor was taken from a man between 18 and 35 years old in good health. Material: naive CD8+ T cells sorted from blood. CDR3 loop: CASSQEQGATEAFF. The CDR3 coding sequence is TGCGCCAGCAGCCAAGAACAGGGTGCCACTGAAGCTTTCTTT.